This T cell receptor beta chain was observed in a study of T cells in Graves' hyperthyroidism and ophthalmopathy. Study-wide findings and caveats: Separation of ophthalmopathy from stable hyperthyroidism was achieved by a 13 V-J model. Most clonotypes that expanded in the thyroid above 0.001 also showed up in blood.

RNA transcripts provided the source from which TCR beta CDR3 regions were amplified. With the HTBI primer set, the TCR CDR3 went through a first round of RT-PCR. MiXCR, run by TCRdb on the multiplex PCR reads, gives a single entry per CDR3 protein. The profile shows over 350,000 distinct CDR3 sequences, about 14% of them singletons. This CDR3 region has 15 residues. V lost 5 bases and J 0 bases, leaving 13 bases between the germline ends. In this sample, this clonotype turned up a few times. Antigen unknown. The chain recombines TRBV12-3 or TRBV12-4 with TRBJ1-1; D is perhaps TRBD1 (6 bases). The sequencing input was blood. This receptor was obtained from a man in his fifties or sixties with Graves' ophthalmopathy. The CDR3 nucleotides read TGTGCCAGCAGTCCTGTGGGACACCTGAACACTGAAGCTTTCTTT. Amino acid sequence: CASSPVGHLNTEAFF.